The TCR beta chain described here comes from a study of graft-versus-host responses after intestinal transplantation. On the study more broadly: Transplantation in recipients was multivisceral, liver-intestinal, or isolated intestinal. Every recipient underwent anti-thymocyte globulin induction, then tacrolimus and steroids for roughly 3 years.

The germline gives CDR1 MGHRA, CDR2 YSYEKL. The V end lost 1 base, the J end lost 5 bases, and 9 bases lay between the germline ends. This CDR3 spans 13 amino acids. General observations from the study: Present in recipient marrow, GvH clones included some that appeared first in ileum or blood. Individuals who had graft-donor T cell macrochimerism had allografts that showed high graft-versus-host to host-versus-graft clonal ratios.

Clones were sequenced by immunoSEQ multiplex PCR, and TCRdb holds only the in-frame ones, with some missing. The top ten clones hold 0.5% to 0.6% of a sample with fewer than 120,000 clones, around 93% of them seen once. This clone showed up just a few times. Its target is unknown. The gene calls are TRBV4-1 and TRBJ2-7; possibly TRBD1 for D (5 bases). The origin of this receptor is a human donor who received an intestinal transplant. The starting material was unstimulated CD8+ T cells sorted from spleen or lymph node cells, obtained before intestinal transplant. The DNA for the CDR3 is TGCGCCAGCAGCCAAGTGAGACAGCACGAGCAGTACTTC. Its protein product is CASSQVRQHEQYF.